This record concerns one T cell receptor (beta chain) sequence. This clonotype was recorded a few times. Its cognate antigen has yet to be identified. No much larger clone exists at a distance of one base, and base qualities are not known. These data belong to a study of T-cell reconstitution after alpha-beta-depleted transplantation in children (dated by TCRdb to 2015 to 2016). With regard to the full study: Using TCR repertoire profiling, the study followed T-cell immune reconstitution in a quantitative way in children after TCRalphabeta/CD19-depleted allogeneic hematopoietic cell transplantation. The paper's findings and limits, for the study overall: In some patients, high TCRbeta diversity at day 60 was attributed to recipient T cells and intrathymic progenitors that had survived conditioning. The apparently early alphabetaT-cell count recovery about two months after transplant was reportedly dependent on only several hundred rapidly expanded clones derived from non-depleted graft cells. Hyperexpanded clone frequencies declined over subsequent months; after one year, T-cell counts and TCRbeta diversity were mostly attributed to newly produced T cells.

Library construction relied on PCR. Sequenced on an Illumina HiSeq 2500. TCR library preparation used molecular barcoding, with unique molecular identifiers applied to normalize quantification of the TCRbeta repertoire. TCRdb handled the public reads itself, with Q25 trimming in fastp and clone calling in MiXCR, and kept productive beta chains. CDR3 protein sequences are deduplicated, and each keeps its most common genes and DNA. For this sample the table gives approximately 500,000 distinct CDR3 sequences, of which more than 20% were detected only once. The ten largest clones represent under 45% of the sample. The sample's treatment or condition label, decoded: allogeneic hematopoietic cell transplantation with graft depleted of TCRalphabeta T cells and CD19 B cells. The transplant recipients were children given TCRalphabeta/CD19-depleted allogeneic hematopoietic cell grafts. From the cysteine through the phenylalanine, the CDR3 covers 16 amino acids. Only the CDR3 DNA is retained, 48 bases long and in frame from the first base. V is cut back by 1 base and J by 3 bases, with 7 bases in the junction unmatched. Via the germline V gene (reference sequence), CDR1 is DFQATT and CDR2 SNEGSKA.

The rearranged segments are TRBV20-1 and TRBJ2-5; TRBD1 agrees with 11 junctional bases. The receptor was isolated from a boy younger than two with Wiskott-Aldrich syndrome, due to receive a stem cell transplant. This sample comprised PBMCs, obtained before TCRalphabeta/CD19-depleted stem cell transplant. The CDR3 corresponds to CSARGDRDRGKETQYF. The nucleotide sequence is given as TGCAGTGCTAGAGGGGACCGGGACAGGGGGAAAGAGACCCAGTACTTC.